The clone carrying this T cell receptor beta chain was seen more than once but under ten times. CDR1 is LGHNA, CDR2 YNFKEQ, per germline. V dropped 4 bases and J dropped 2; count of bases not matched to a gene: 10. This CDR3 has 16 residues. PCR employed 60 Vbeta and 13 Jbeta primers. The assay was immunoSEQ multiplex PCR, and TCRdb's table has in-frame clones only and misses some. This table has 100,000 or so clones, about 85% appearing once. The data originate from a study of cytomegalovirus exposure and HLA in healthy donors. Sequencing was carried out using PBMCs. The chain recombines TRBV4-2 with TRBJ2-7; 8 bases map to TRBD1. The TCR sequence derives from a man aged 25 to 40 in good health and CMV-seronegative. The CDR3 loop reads CASSPRGGTGPYEQYF. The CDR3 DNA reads TGTGCCAGCAGCCCAAGAGGGGGGACAGGACCCTACGAGCAGTACTTC.